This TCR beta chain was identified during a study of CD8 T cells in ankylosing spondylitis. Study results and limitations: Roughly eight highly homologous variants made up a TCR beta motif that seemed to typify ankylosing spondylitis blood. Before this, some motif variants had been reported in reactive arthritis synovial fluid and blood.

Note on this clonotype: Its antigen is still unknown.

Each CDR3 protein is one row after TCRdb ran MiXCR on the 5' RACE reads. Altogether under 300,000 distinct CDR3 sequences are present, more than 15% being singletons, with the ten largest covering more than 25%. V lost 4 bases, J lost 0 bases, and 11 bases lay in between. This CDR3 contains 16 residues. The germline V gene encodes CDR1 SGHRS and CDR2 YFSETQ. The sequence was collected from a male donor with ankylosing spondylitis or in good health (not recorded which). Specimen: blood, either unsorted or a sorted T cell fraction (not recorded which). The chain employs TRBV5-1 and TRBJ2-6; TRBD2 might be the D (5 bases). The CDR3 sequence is CASSAGRGSGANVLTF. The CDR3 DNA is TGCGCCAGCAGCGCCGGACGGGGCTCTGGGGCCAACGTCCTGACTTTC.